Listed below are T cell receptor beta chains from one sample, sequenced in a study of control samples from healthy donors and cancer patients. Produced via immunoSEQ multiplex PCR; TCRdb's table is partial and in-frame only. The profile covers tens of thousands of clones, with 90% to 95% appearing a single time and around 0.8% taken by the ten largest. Sequenced: PBMCs. These receptors came from a man aged 25 to 40 with colorectal cancer. CDR3s include the opening cysteine and the closing phenylalanine or tryptophan. Each record gives: clone size, J gene, D gene, V gene, CDR3 DNA, CDR3 protein. A D gene is named only where the DNA matches it firmly. Not every row has a clone size; where given, it reads once, few, many or a size class.

>.|TRBJ1-5|TRBD1|TRBV9
TGTGCCAGCAGCGCCGGGACAGGGGTCCAGCCCCAGCATTTT
CASSAGTGVQPQHF
>.|TRBJ1-2|.|TRBV12-3/TRBV12-4
TGTGCCAGCAGTCTCAGGGGTAACTATGGCTACACCTTC
CASSLRGNYGYTF
>.|TRBJ1-5|.|TRBV7-8
TGTGCCAGCAGCTTAGCGGGGGGAGGCAATCAGCCCCAGCATTTT
CASSLAGGGNQPQHF
>.|TRBJ2-1|TRBD2|TRBV29-1
TGCAGCGTTGAAAGGCCGGGGGGGGACTTTATTTACAATGAGCAGTTCTTC
CSVERPGGDFIYNEQFF
>.|TRBJ2-6|.|TRBV19
TGTGCCAGTAGCCCCAGGGGGGGGCGCGTTGGGGCCAACGTCCTGACTTTC
CASSPRGGRVGANVLTF
>.|TRBJ2-1|.|TRBV6-5
TGTGCCAGCTATATGGACAGCTCCTACAATGAGCAGTTCTTC
CASYMDSSYNEQFF
>.|TRBJ1-5|.|TRBV24-1
TGTGCCACCAGTGAACCAGGGGAGGGCCAGCCCCAGCATTTT
CATSEPGEGQPQHF
>.|TRBJ1-1|.|TRBV6-6
TGTGCCAGCAGTTATGCCATTTACACTGAAGCTTTCTTT
CASSYAIYTEAFF
>.|TRBJ2-7|TRBD1|TRBV7-9
TGTGCCAGCAGCTCCCTCGGACAGGGTGTCTACGAGCAGTACTTC
CASSSLGQGVYEQYF
>.|TRBJ1-1|TRBD1|TRBV10-3
TGTGCCATCACCCGGGACAGATCGAACACTGAAGCTTTCTTT
CAITRDRSNTEAFF
>.|TRBJ1-1|.|TRBV28
TGTGCCAGCAGTTGGGGCACTGAAGCTTTCTTT
CASSWGTEAFF
>.|TRBJ2-5|TRBD2|TRBV4-1
TGCGCCAGCAGCCAAGCGGGCGGGGGGGCGTTGGGAGAGACCCAGTACTTC
CASSQAGGGALGETQYF
>.|TRBJ2-1|TRBD2|TRBV13
TGTGCCAGCAGCCTTAGCGGGGGGGGCCCCTACAATGAGCAGTTCTTC
CASSLSGGGPYNEQFF
>.|TRBJ2-1|.|TRBV24-1
TGTGCCACCAGTGACGATGGTCTTTGGGACAATGAGCAGTTCTTC
CATSDDGLWDNEQFF
>.|TRBJ2-1|.|TRBV15
TGTGCCACCAGCAGAGGAAGCTCACTAGATGAGCAGTTCTTC
CATSRGSSLDEQFF
>.|TRBJ1-4|.|TRBV5-1
TGCGCCAGCAGCTTCGGGAACCCTAATGAAAAACTGTTTTTT
CASSFGNPNEKLFF
>once|TRBJ2-4|TRBD2|TRBV6-2/TRBV6-3
TGTGCCAGCAGCCACGGGGGGGCCTTAGCCAAAAACATTCAGTACTTC
CASSHGGALAKNIQYF
>.|TRBJ2-2|.|TRBV7-8
TGTGCCAGCAGCACCCCCCGGGGGAGTTATGACACCGGGGAGCTGTTTTTT
CASSTPRGSYDTGELFF
>.|TRBJ2-2|.|TRBV24-1
TGTGCCACCAGTGATTATGCCGGGGAGCTGTTTTTT
CATSDYAGELFF
>once|TRBJ1-2|.|TRBV5-6
TGTGCCAGCAGCTCCTTCTCCCCTCCATATGGCTACACCTTC
CASSSFSPPYGYTF
>.|TRBJ1-5|.|TRBV12-3/TRBV12-4
TGTGCCGGCCGATCTAGCAATCAGCCCCAGCATTTT
CAGRSSNQPQHF
>.|TRBJ2-1|.|TRBV27
TGTGCCAGCGCCCCTCGTCCTAGCTCCTACAATGAGCAGTTCTTC
CASAPRPSSYNEQFF
>.|TRBJ2-5|TRBD2|TRBV5-1
TGCGCCAGCAGCCAGGGGACTAGCGGGGGGGCAGAGACCCAGTACTTC
CASSQGTSGGAETQYF
>.|TRBJ2-6|.|TRBV6-2/TRBV6-3
TGTGCCAGCAGTTGGGGGGGCGCTGGGGCCAACGTCCTGACTTTC
CASSWGGAGANVLTF
>once|TRBJ2-2|.|TRBV10-3
TGTGCCATCAGTGAAACAGGGAGGGAAACCGGGGAGCTGTTTTTT
CAISETGRETGELFF
>.|TRBJ2-5|.|TRBV5-4
TGTGCCAGCAGCTTACTTCTACTAGAGACCCAGTACTTC
CASSLLLLETQYF
>.|TRBJ2-7|.|TRBV6-2/TRBV6-3
TGTGCCAGCAGTCTAGGACGGCTTGGGGAGCAGTACTTC
CASSLGRLGEQYF
>.|TRBJ1-1|.|TRBV11-2
TGTGCCAGCAGCTTTAACAGGGAGACTGAAGCTTTCTTT
CASSFNRETEAFF
>.|TRBJ2-1|.|TRBV10-2
TGCGCCACCCTTAATCCCGGAGTGGATGAGCAGTTCTTC
CATLNPGVDEQFF
>.|TRBJ2-3|TRBD1|TRBV19
TGTGCCAGTAGAAGTATTACCGGGACAGGGATGGATACGCAGTATTTT
CASRSITGTGMDTQYF
>.|TRBJ2-3|.|TRBV9
TGTGCCAGCAGCCGCGTGGGCAGCCCCCAGGTGACAGATACGCAGTATTTT
CASSRVGSPQVTDTQYF
>.|TRBJ1-1|.|TRBV7-2
TGTGCCAGCAGCTTCGGGTTCGGTGAAGCTTTCTTT
CASSFGFGEAFF
>once|TRBJ2-7|TRBD2|TRBV4-1
TGCGCCAGCAGCTACGGGACTAGCGGGGACTACGAGCAGTACTTC
CASSYGTSGDYEQYF
>once|TRBJ1-2|TRBD1|TRBV19
TGTGCCAGTAGTGCAGACAGGGAGTACGGCTACACCTTC
CASSADREYGYTF
>.|TRBJ2-1|.|TRBV5-1
TGCGCCAGCAGCTTTCTCCCGGGACCCCCAGCGGATGAGCAGTTCTTC
CASSFLPGPPADEQFF
>.|TRBJ2-2|.|TRBV19
TGTGCCAGTAGTTCTCAAGCGAACACCGGGGAGCTGTTTTTT
CASSSQANTGELFF
>.|TRBJ2-5|.|TRBV3-1/TRBV3-2
TGTGCCAGCAGCCAAGCCATGGAATTCCTCGACCAGTACTTC
CASSQAMEFLDQYF
>.|TRBJ1-1|.|TRBV7-2
TGTGCCAGCAGCTTAGGGGCTAGGGGCACTGAAGCTTTCTTT
CASSLGARGTEAFF
>.|TRBJ2-5|.|TRBV15
TGTGCCACCAGCAGAGTTGCGGGAACCGGAGAGACCCAGTACTTC
CATSRVAGTGETQYF
>.|TRBJ1-6|.|TRBV27
TGTGCCAGCAGTTTATCGTATTGGGAGCAGGGCGGGAATTCACCCCTCCACTTT
CASSLSYWEQGGNSPLHF
>.|TRBJ2-3|TRBD1|TRBV4-3
TGCGCCAGCAGCCACCCAAACAGGGGCCCGCAGTATTTT
CASSHPNRGPQYF
>.|TRBJ2-1|.|TRBV12-5
TGTGCTAGTGCCCAAATCAATGAGCAGTTCTTC
CASAQINEQFF
>few|TRBJ1-6|.|TRBV27
TGTGCCAGCAGTTTATTAAGGGACACCAGAAATTCACCCCTCCACTTT
CASSLLRDTRNSPLHF
>.|TRBJ1-4|.|TRBV4-3
TGCGCCAGCAGCCAAGTTAAAGGAATCATTAATGAAAAACTGTTTTTT
CASSQVKGIINEKLFF
>.|TRBJ2-5|.|TRBV5-5
TGTGCCAGCAGCCCCGGGATTTACCAAGAGACCCAGTACTTC
CASSPGIYQETQYF
>.|TRBJ2-1|.|TRBV11-2
TGTGCCAGCAGCTTTTTGGAAAACGGGCCCTTTGTCAATGAGCAGTTCTTC
CASSFLENGPFVNEQFF
>.|TRBJ1-1|.|TRBV1
TGCACCAGCAGGATTCACAGGAACTTGAACACTGAAACTTTCTTT
CTSRIHRNLNTETFF